Listed below are T cell receptor beta chains from one sample, sequenced in a study of T cell repertoires and leukemia-associated antigens. TCRdb recomputed calls from the 5' RACE reads with MiXCR, one row per CDR3 protein. The sample has about 11,000 distinct CDR3 sequences, approximately 39% seen once. Their antigen targets remain unknown. Sequences were obtained from CD3+ T cells sorted from blood and cultured. These receptors all come from a female donor in good health. The CDR3 runs from the conserved cysteine through the conserved F or W. Each record gives: clone size, V gene, D gene, J gene, CDR3 protein, CDR3 DNA. A D gene is named only where the DNA matches it firmly. Size values are once, few and many counts, or a class for expanded clones, and some rows have none.

>-|TRBV20-1|-|TRBJ2-2
CSARDEDSRDSGELFF
TGCAGTGCTAGAGATGAGGATAGCAGGGACTCGGGGGAGCTGTTTTTT
>medium-sized|TRBV5-1|TRBD1|TRBJ1-5
CASSVGQHSNQPQHF
TGCGCCAGCAGCGTGGGACAGCATAGCAATCAGCCCCAGCATTTT
>-|TRBV2|-|TRBJ2-1
CASTSLSSYPYNEQFF
TGTGCCAGCACTTCCCTGTCTAGCTACCCCTACAATGAGCAGTTCTTC
>medium-sized|TRBV4-1|-|TRBJ2-5
CASSQGDSRGGQYF
TGCGCCAGCAGCCAAGGGGACTCTAGGGGGGGCCAGTACTTC
>many|TRBV4-1|-|TRBJ1-5
CASSQYGLSGQPQHF
TGCGCCAGCAGCCAATATGGGCTGTCGGGACAGCCCCAGCATTTT
>-|TRBV12-3/TRBV12-4|TRBD2|TRBJ2-3
CASSFGTSGILTDTQYF
TGTGCCAGCAGTTTTGGGACTAGCGGGATTCTCACAGATACACAGTATTTT
>many|TRBV9|TRBD1|TRBJ1-2
CASSAPGQGNYGYTF
TGTGCCAGCAGCGCCCCGGGACAGGGAAACTATGGCTACACCTTC
>few|TRBV29-1|-|TRBJ2-3
CSVRDGSTDTQYF
TGCAGCGTACGGGACGGTAGCACAGATACGCAGTATTTT
>many|TRBV5-5|-|TRBJ2-6
CASSLGSGANVLTF
TGTGCCAGCAGCTTGGGGTCCGGGGCCAACGTCCTGACTTTC
>-|TRBV7-6|-|TRBJ2-1
CASSRQHSGSSYNEQFF
TGTGCCAGCAGCCGTCAACATTCAGGGAGCTCCTACAATGAGCAGTTCTTC
>-|TRBV7-2|-|TRBJ2-5
CASSLSREETQYF
TGTGCCAGCAGCTTATCCAGAGAAGAGACCCAGTACTTC
>-|TRBV6-5|TRBD2|TRBJ2-1
CASNPTQAGNLNEQFF
TGTGCCAGCAACCCGACACAAGCGGGGAACCTCAATGAGCAGTTCTTC
>-|TRBV7-4|TRBD2|TRBJ2-7
CASSLGGSGGAPPCSYEQYF
TGTGCCAGCAGCTTAGGGGGTAGCGGGGGTGCACCTCCGTGCTCCTACGAGCAGTACTTC
>large|TRBV29-1|-|TRBJ2-3
CSVPGPWVDTQYF
TGCAGCGTTCCGGGTCCCTGGGTGGATACGCAGTATTTT
>few|TRBV4-3|TRBD1|TRBJ2-7
CASSQDEGTGAYEQYF
TGCGCCAGCAGCCAAGATGAAGGGACAGGGGCCTACGAGCAGTACTTC
>few|TRBV24-1|-|TRBJ2-6
CATSKGGSGANVLTF
TGTGCCACCAGCAAGGGGGGTTCTGGGGCCAACGTCCTGACTTTC
>few|TRBV20-1|TRBD2|TRBJ2-1
CSASRLIRLAGRVVKNEQFF
TGCAGTGCTAGTAGGCTGATAAGACTAGCGGGACGGGTGGTCAAGAATGAGCAGTTCTTC
>many|TRBV12-3/TRBV12-4|-|TRBJ2-3
CASREGSGRTDTQYF
TGTGCCAGCAGGGAAGGGAGCGGGCGCACAGATACGCAGTATTTT
>-|TRBV10-3|-|TRBJ2-5
CAARDGLQETQYF
TGTGCCGCCCGGGACGGACTACAAGAGACCCAGTACTTC
>-|TRBV11-3|-|TRBJ1-2
CPSSIVRTSYGYTF
TGTCCGAGCAGCATAGTCCGGACATCCTATGGCTACACCTTC
>-|TRBV7-2|-|TRBJ2-3
CPSSSGTNTDTQYF
TGTCCCAGCAGCAGTGGTACCAACACAGATACGCAGTATTTT
>-|TRBV7-2|-|TRBJ1-3
CASSLGGSGNTIYF
TGTGCCAGCAGCTTAGGGGGGTCTGGAAACACCATATATTTT
>-|TRBV24-1|-|TRBJ2-7
CATSSGATYEQYF
TGTGCCACCAGTTCAGGGGCAACCTACGAGCAGTACTTC
>medium-sized|TRBV18|-|TRBJ2-5
CASSQGTPTSDQYF
TGTGCCAGCTCACAAGGGACTCCCACATCGGACCAGTACTTC
>-|TRBV20-1|-|TRBJ2-1
CSAREKWEAGYNEQFF
TGCAGTGCTAGAGAGAAATGGGAGGCCGGGTACAATGAGCAGTTCTTC
>-|TRBV4-3|TRBD2|TRBJ2-1
CASSQEGSGRADEQFF
TGCGCCAGCAGCCAAGAGGGGAGCGGGAGGGCGGATGAGCAGTTCTTC
>-|TRBV20-1|TRBD1|TRBJ2-2
CSARDPGGTGELFF
TGCAGTGCTAGAGACCCAGGGGGCACCGGGGAGCTGTTTTTT
>-|TRBV7-9|-|TRBJ2-1
CASSRGNEQFF
TGTGCCAGCAGCCGGGGCAATGAGCAGTTCTTC
>many|TRBV7-9|-|TRBJ2-5
CASRHTGEPQETQYF
TGTGCCAGCAGACACACTGGGGAACCCCAAGAGACCCAGTACTTC
>few|TRBV7-7|-|TRBJ2-1
CASSLVGDAGPRPYNEQFF
TGTGCTAGCAGCTTAGTGGGGGATGCGGGACCGAGACCCTACAATGAGCAGTTCTTC
>-|TRBV5-1|TRBD2|TRBJ2-3
CASSWGTSGRSTDTQYF
TGCGCCAGCAGCTGGGGGACTAGCGGGAGGAGCACAGATACGCAGTATTTT